One TCR beta chain is described in this entry. Its recognized antigen is unknown. Base qualities are not at hand, and no much larger clone is one base apart. For deep sequencing, each PBMC sample was run in six replicates, with libraries mostly built from 400 to 500 ng of input genomic DNA. The immunoSEQ hsTCRbeta kit was used to prepare TCRbeta libraries according to the manufacturer's instructions. An Illumina NovaSeq 6000 S4 flow cell was used to sequence the final libraries, which had first been combined to 3 nM. Turning to the authors' computational methods: The immunoSEQ Analyzer was used for raw data preprocessing and quality control. The analysis was limited to productive rearrangements, and each clonotype was defined by a unique CDR3 amino acid sequence. Repertoire clonality was estimated as the Gini-Simpson index, which was calculated using the R package tcR. Gini indices were compared with Student's t test, and associations with tumor size change were assessed by Pearson correlation. TCRdb limited this immuneACCESS table to in-frame rearrangements with V and J called. A share of clones is missing; checked studies link under half to unresolved V genes, and the rest is unexplained. V and J calls and clone size are as listed in that table; D and trimming were resolved from the DNA. This sample is represented by approximately 13,000 clones; about 61% of them were singletons. The ten largest account for approximately 2.4% of the sample.

This sample was included in a study of neoadjuvant anti-PD-1 for oral cavity cancer (dated by TCRdb to the early 2020s). Background on the whole study: Before undergoing curative-intent surgical resection, most patients got three to four biweekly nivolumab doses at 3 mg/kg. A fourth nivolumab dose was given around day 43 to patients without progression, and definitive surgical resection was performed in those patients on days 50-56. Under RECIST 1.1, patients with complete response, partial response or stable disease were classed as responders, and patients with progression were classed as non-responders. An approximately 32% response rate was observed in the parent correlative cohort, in which over 9 patients were included. General study outcomes and caveats: After neoadjuvant nivolumab, non-responders showed significantly higher T cell clonality (Gini index) in PBMCs than responders did. The TCR analyses had only a few patients in each response group, and the authors called for validation in larger cohorts. A higher pretreatment blood Treg/Th17 ratio correlated with both higher pretreatment blood TCRbeta clonality and lower post-treatment tumor TCRbeta clonality.

Its CDR3 holds 14 amino acids, cysteine through phenylalanine. Only CDR3 DNA remains: 42 bases, in frame from the first base. From V the trimming removes 3 bases and from J it removes 5 bases, while the gene matches leave 5 bases of the junction unaccounted for. CDR1 and CDR2, looked up from the germline V gene, are SGHTA and FQGTGA. According to the study, the label for this sample's time point signals: before neoadjuvant nivolumab. The patients had newly diagnosed stage II-IVA oral cavity squamous cell carcinoma and had not received any prior systemic or radiation treatment. Everyone in the cohort had locally advanced, HPV-negative oral cavity squamous cell carcinoma. Peripheral blood mononuclear cells were analyzed directly and were not maintained or expanded in culture. The samples were drawn from a longitudinal correlative study tied to a single-arm phase II trial testing neoadjuvant nivolumab in oral cavity squamous cell carcinoma. Subject-matched pre- and post-treatment PBMCs and tumors from three responders and three non-responders underwent genomic DNA-based TCRbeta sequencing. Peripheral blood mononuclear cells were collected once before nivolumab treatment and again after treatment, at the time of surgery. The Maxwell RSC DNA from Cells kit was used to extract genomic DNA from PBMCs.

Material: PBMCs, obtained before nivolumab (anti-PD-1) treatment. The clonotype comes from a person between 35 and 79 years old with oral cavity squamous cell carcinoma. The sequence is built from TRBV7-3 and TRBJ2-5, and 8 junction bases match TRBD2. The CDR3 in this case is CASSFLGLGETQYF. DNA sequence: TGTGCCAGCAGCTTCCTGGGACTAGGGGAGACCCAGTACTTC.